This entry describes one T cell receptor (beta chain). Its specificity is unknown. The data were taken from a study of cytomegalovirus exposure and HLA in healthy donors. Study summary: Around 87 million unique TCRs, all from HLA-typed donors, were included in an early release of the data.

This CDR3 has 12 residues. With V trimmed by 5 bases and J by 5 bases, 3 bases remained unmatched. Germline CDR1 and CDR2: LGHNT and FRNRAP. The PCR made use of 60 Vbeta and 13 Jbeta primers. Clones were sequenced by immunoSEQ multiplex PCR, and TCRdb holds only the in-frame ones, with some missing. The specimen's table records over 55,000 clones. Study-wide points: Earlier analysis looked at TCR beta V segments, and most were productive about 90% or about 30% of the time. Roughly uniform depth of sequencing across donors was assumed in presence/absence analyses.

Sequencing was done on a sample of PBMCs. This chain joins TRBV12-5 and TRBJ2-7; 7 nucleotides line up with TRBD2. This receptor was identified in a boy between 10 and 17 years old in good health and CMV-seronegative. CDR3 loop: CASGRRGDEQYF. The CDR3 bases are TGTGCTAGTGGTCGCCGGGGGGACGAGCAGTACTTC.